This passage covers 19 T cell receptor beta chains from one sample sequenced in a study of control samples from healthy donors and cancer patients. Using immunoSEQ multiplex PCR, the repertoire was profiled, and TCRdb retains in-frame clones only, with some absent. The sample includes hundreds of thousands of clones, almost 85% of them seen just once. The source material was PBMCs. The receptor source for this set is an older woman with lung cancer.

This chain joins TRBV18 and TRBJ2-5; the match to TRBD2 covers 8 bases. The CDR3 length is 17 residues. In germline, CDR1 is KGHSH, CDR2 LQKENI. The trim removed 6 bases at V and 0 bases at J, leaving 12 bases unmatched. DNA for the CDR3: TGTGCCAGCTCCCCAAGAAATAGCGGGGCGTACCAAGAGACCCAGTACTTC. Its translation is CASSPRNSGAYQETQYF.

The chain employs TRBV30 and TRBJ2-6; 7 bases align to TRBD1. CDR3 length: 15 residues. V trimming: 4 bases; J trimming: 0 bases; junction bases outside the gene matches: 3. Germline V gives CDR1 GTSNPN, CDR2 SVGIG (reference sequence). The CDR3 sequence: CAWIPGGSGANVLTF. CDR3 bases: TGTGCCTGGATCCCAGGGGGCTCTGGGGCCAACGTCCTGACTTTC.

The rearrangement joins TRBV7-8 to TRBJ2-7; possible D gene TRBD1, 6 bases. The CDR3 is 14 residues long. From germline, CDR1 is SGHVS and CDR2 FQNEAQ. The V end lost 5 bases, the J end lost 2 bases, and 13 bases lay between the germline ends. The CDR3 DNA sequence: TGTGCCAGCAGCCCGTGGGACATACCCTACGAGCAGTACTTC. Amino acid sequence: CASSPWDIPYEQYF.

The V gene is TRBV5-1, the J gene TRBJ1-4, with TRBD1 matching 11 bases. Per the germline V gene, CDR1 is SGHRS and CDR2 is YFSETQ. V was clipped by 6 bases and J by 7 bases; unmatched bases: 5. This CDR3 has 14 residues. The CDR3 nucleotides read TGCGCCAGCAACCCCGGGACAGGGGGTGAAAAACTGTTTTTT. Its translation is CASNPGTGGEKLFF.

The rearrangement joins TRBV27 to TRBJ1-2, with TRBD1 as a possible D gene (6 bases). The CDR3 extends over 15 amino acids. Germline CDR1 and CDR2: MNHEY and SMNVEV (reference sequence). The germline V and J ends were trimmed by 6 bases and 1 base, with 15 bases remaining between them. CDR3 in amino acids: CASRPGRGLNYGYTF. The CDR3 DNA is TGTGCCAGCAGGCCCGGCAGGGGTCTTAACTATGGCTACACCTTC.

A few counts support this clone. V is TRBV27 and J is TRBJ1-4; D is perhaps TRBD1 (5 bases). The CDR3 loop spans 15 amino acids. The germline V and J ends were trimmed by 5 bases and 1 base, with 11 bases remaining between them. Looked up from germline, CDR1 is MNHEY and CDR2 is SMNVEV (reference sequence). The CDR3 sequence: CASSPYQGTNEKLFF. Here the CDR3 DNA reads TGTGCCAGCAGTCCATACCAGGGAACTAATGAAAAACTGTTTTTT.

This sequence joins TRBV21-1 and TRBJ2-1; the listed D gene, TRBD1, was not tested against the DNA. TRBV21-1 is classified as a pseudogene. The CDR3 is 15 amino acids. For the CDR3, the DNA is TGTGCCAGCAGCAAAGAGGGGACACCGAGCAATGAGCAGTTCTTC. Its protein product is CASSKEGTPSNEQFF.

The chain couples TRBV30 to TRBJ2-7; 8 nucleotides line up with TRBD1. CDR3 length: 12 residues. With 3 bases clipped from V and 5 bases from J, the junction kept 3 bases outside the gene matches. Germline values: CDR1 GTSNPN, CDR2 SVGIG (reference sequence). The CDR3 DNA reads TGTGCCTGGAGCCGACAGGGGAACGAGCAGTACTTC. Translating gives CAWSRQGNEQYF.

The chain is built from TRBV5-1 and TRBJ1-4; no clear D. The CDR3 covers 14 residues. V lost 1 base and J lost 7, with 11 bases in between. Germline assignment: CDR1 SGHRS and CDR2 YFSETQ. CDR3 amino acids: CASSLIGLGEKLFF. In DNA form, the CDR3 reads TGCGCCAGCAGCTTGATTGGGTTGGGTGAAAAACTGTTTTTT.

The rearrangement links TRBV30 to TRBJ1-1, with a tentative D call TRBD1 (5 bases). The V gene lost 0 bases and the J gene lost 10 bases, with 12 bases spanning the gap. The germline gives CDR1 GTSNPN, CDR2 SVGIG (reference sequence). The CDR3 consists of 12 residues. In DNA form, the CDR3 reads TGTGCCTGGAGTGTAAACCAGGGCCGAGCTTTCTTT. Amino acids: CAWSVNQGRAFF. Full variable domain (rest looked up from reference TRBV30 and TRBJ1-1): SQTIHQWPATLVQPVGSPLSLECTVEGTSNPNLYWYRQAAGRGLQLLFYSVGIGQISSEVPQNLSASRPQDRQFILSSKKLLLSDSGFYLCAWSVNQGRAFFGQGTRLTVV.

The CDR3 loop is CASSSRGSGRTDTQYF. The CDR3 DNA sequence: TGTGCCAGCAGCTCCCGCGGGTCGGGGCGAACGGATACGCAGTATTTT. The rearrangement joins TRBV11-2 to TRBJ2-3; D is perhaps TRBD1 or TRBD2 (5 bases each). V lost 4 bases, J lost 6 bases, and 20 bases lay in between. The CDR3 sequence is 16 residues long. From germline, CDR1 is SGHAT and CDR2 FQNNGV.

The V and J genes are TRBV5-1 and TRBJ1-2; 7 bases line up with TRBD1. V lost 1 base and J lost 8; bases outside the gene matches: 11. In germline, CDR1 is SGHRS, CDR2 YFSETQ. This CDR3 is 15 amino acids long. In DNA form, the CDR3 reads TGCGCCAGCAGCTTGTTTATTGGTGACAGGGCGGGCTACACCTTC. Amino acids: CASSLFIGDRAGYTF.

The chain is built from TRBV15 and TRBJ1-6; tentatively, D is TRBD1 (6 bases). The CDR3 is 17 residues long. The V end was cut by 7 bases, the J end by 0 bases, with 16 bases between. Germline CDR1 reads LNHNV; CDR2 reads YYDKDF (reference sequence). This CDR3 is CATKPGQISSYNSPLHF. DNA for the CDR3: TGTGCCACCAAGCCGGGACAAATAAGCTCCTATAATTCACCCCTCCACTTT.

The chain links TRBV28 to TRBJ2-7; 8 nucleotides line up with TRBD1. V trimming: 2 bases; J trimming: 3 bases; junction bases outside the gene matches: 6. The germline V gene encodes CDR1 MDHEN and CDR2 SYDVKM. The CDR3 length is 15 residues. CDR3: CASSLSYRGNYEQYF. For the CDR3, the DNA is TGTGCCAGCAGTTTAAGTTACAGGGGGAACTACGAGCAGTACTTC.

The chain employs TRBV5-1 and TRBJ2-1; 8 positions agree with TRBD2. The length of the CDR3 is 16 residues. V dropped 0 bases and J dropped 5; count of bases not matched to a gene: 7. Germline V CDR1 and CDR2: SGHRS, YFSETQ. The CDR3 spells CASSLDTSGPNNEQFF. The CDR3 region has the DNA TGCGCCAGCAGCTTGGACACTAGCGGCCCCAACAATGAGCAGTTCTTC.

The V gene is TRBV5-6, the J gene TRBJ2-5; no clear D. Germline lookup yields CDR1 SGHDT and CDR2 YYEEEE. This CDR3 comprises 14 residues. V dropped 2 bases and J dropped 1 base, with 9 bases sitting between them. The CDR3 here is CASSLLGVQETQYF. The CDR3 DNA is TGTGCCAGCAGCTTATTAGGAGTCCAAGAGACCCAGTACTTC.

This clone was recorded once. The V call is TRBV10-3, the J call TRBJ2-7; perhaps TRBD2 as D (5 bases). The CDR3 contains 14 residues. CDR1 ENHRY and CDR2 SYGVKD come from the germline V gene. Trimming removed 3 bases at V and 1 base at J, with 10 bases between. The chain's CDR3 is CAISETGYSYEQYF. CDR3 nucleotides: TGTGCCATCAGTGAAACGGGATATTCCTACGAGCAGTACTTC.

This clone was seen a few times. Here the CDR3 reads CASGPDSNQPQHF. The CDR3 DNA is TGTGCCAGCGGTCCGGATAGCAATCAGCCCCAGCATTTT. This chain joins TRBV2 and TRBJ1-5; no clear D gene. CDR1 and CDR2 (germline): SNHLY, FYNNEI. The V gene lost 8 bases and the J gene lost 0 bases, with 8 bases spanning the gap. This CDR3 spans 13 amino acids.

This clone appeared a few times. The J gene is TRBJ2-2, the V gene TRBV19, with D possibly TRBD2 on 7 matching bases. Trimming cost V 10 bases and J 3 bases, with 18 bases left between them. The germline CDR1 and CDR2 sequences are LNHDA and SQIVND (reference sequence). The CDR3 runs 15 residues. The CDR3 DNA follows: TGTGCCACCCACTGGGGGGGCGCCGACACCGGGGAGCTGTTTTTT. Encoded protein: CATHWGGADTGELFF.